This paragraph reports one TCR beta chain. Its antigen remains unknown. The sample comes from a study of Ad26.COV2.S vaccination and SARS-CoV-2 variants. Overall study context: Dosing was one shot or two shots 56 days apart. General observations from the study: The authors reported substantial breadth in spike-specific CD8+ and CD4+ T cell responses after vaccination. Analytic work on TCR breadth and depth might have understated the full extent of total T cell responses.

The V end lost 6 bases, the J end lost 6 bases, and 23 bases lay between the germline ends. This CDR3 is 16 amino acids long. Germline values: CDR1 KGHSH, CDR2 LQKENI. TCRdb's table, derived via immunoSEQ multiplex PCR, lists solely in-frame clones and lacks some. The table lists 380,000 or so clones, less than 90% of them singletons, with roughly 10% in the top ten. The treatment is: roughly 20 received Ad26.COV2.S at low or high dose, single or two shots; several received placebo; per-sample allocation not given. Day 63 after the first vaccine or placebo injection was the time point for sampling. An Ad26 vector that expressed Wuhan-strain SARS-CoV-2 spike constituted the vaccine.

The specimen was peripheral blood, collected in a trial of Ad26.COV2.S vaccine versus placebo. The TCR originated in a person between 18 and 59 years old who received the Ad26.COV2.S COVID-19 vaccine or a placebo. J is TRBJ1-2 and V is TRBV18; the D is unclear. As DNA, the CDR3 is TGTGCCAGCTCGAGCATCCTTGGTCCCTGGGCGGATGGCTACACCTTC. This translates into CASSSILGPWADGYTF.